The TCR beta chain under discussion was sequenced for a study of blood T cell repertoires in COVID-19. Original analysis: Estimation of nucleated cell counts relied on the amplification of reference gene primers. Profiled with immunoSEQ multiplex PCR; TCRdb holds only in-frame clones, not every one. V and J calls and clone size are given by that table; D and trimming were obtained from the DNA. This table has 150,000 to 200,000 clones, roughly 77% appearing once. The J segment lost 0 bases and the V segment lost 6 bases, leaving 6 bases of the junction unmatched. The length of the CDR3 is 15 residues. Germline CDR1 reads LNHDA; CDR2 reads SQIVND (reference sequence).

The receptor was isolated from a human donor in a cohort sampled during active COVID-19. Sequencing was done on a sample of peripheral blood. The genes are TRBV19 and TRBJ2-7; 9 bases match TRBD1. The CDR3 spells CASRGQGQHSYEQYF. The CDR3 DNA is TGTGCCAGTAGGGGACAGGGTCAACACTCCTACGAGCAGTACTTC.